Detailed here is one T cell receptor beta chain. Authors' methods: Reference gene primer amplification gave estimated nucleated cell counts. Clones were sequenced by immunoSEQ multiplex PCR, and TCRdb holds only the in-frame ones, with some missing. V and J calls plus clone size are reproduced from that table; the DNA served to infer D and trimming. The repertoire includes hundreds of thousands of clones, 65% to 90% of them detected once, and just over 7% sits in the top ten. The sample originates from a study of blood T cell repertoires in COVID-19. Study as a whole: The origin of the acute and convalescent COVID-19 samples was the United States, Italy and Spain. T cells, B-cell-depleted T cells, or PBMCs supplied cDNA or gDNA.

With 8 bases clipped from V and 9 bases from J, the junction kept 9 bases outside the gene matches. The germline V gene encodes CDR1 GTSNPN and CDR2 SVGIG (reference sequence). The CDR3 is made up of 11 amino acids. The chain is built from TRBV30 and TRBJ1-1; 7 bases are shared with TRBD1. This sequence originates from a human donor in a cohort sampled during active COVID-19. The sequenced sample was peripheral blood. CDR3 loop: CAGGQMSQAFF. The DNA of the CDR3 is TGTGCCGGGGGACAGATGAGCCAAGCTTTCTTT.